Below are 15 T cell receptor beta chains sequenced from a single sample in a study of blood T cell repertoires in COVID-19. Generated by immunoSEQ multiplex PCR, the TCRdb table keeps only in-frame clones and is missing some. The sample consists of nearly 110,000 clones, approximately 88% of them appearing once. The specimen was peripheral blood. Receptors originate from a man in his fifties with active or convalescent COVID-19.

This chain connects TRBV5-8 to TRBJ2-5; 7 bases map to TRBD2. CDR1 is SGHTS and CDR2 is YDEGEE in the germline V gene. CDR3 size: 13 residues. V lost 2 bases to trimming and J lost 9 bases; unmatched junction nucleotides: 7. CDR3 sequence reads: CASSLLAGVSQYF. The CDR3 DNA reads TGTGCCAGCAGCTTATTAGCGGGTGTGTCCCAGTACTTC.

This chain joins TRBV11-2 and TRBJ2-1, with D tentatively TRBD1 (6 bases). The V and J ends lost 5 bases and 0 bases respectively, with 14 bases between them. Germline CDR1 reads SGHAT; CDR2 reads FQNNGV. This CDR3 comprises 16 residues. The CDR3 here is CASSIPLDSSYNEQFF. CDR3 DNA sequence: TGTGCCAGCAGCATACCCTTGGACAGCTCCTACAATGAGCAGTTCTTC. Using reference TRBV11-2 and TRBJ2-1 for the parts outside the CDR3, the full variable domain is EAGVAQSPRYKIIEKRQSVAFWCNPISGHATLYWYQQILGQGPKLLIQFQNNGVVDDSQLPKDRFSAERLKGVDSTLKIQPAKLEDSAVYLCASSIPLDSSYNEQFFGPGTRLTVL.

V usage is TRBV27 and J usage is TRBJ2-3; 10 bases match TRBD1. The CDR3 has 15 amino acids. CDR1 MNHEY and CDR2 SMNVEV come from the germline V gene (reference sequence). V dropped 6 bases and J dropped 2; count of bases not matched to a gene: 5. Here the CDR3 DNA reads TGTGCCAGCAGCTCAGGGACAGGGGTCACAGATACGCAGTATTTT. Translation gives CASSSGTGVTDTQYF.

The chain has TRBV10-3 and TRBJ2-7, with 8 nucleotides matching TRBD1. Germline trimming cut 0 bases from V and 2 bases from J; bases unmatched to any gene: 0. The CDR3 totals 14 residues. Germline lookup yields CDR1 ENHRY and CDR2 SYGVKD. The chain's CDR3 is CAISESTGAYEQYF. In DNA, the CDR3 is TGTGCCATCAGTGAGTCGACAGGGGCCTACGAGCAGTACTTC.

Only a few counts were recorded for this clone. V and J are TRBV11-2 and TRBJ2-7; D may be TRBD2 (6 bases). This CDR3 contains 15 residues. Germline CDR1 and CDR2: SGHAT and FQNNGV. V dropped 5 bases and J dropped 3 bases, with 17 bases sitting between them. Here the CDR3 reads CASSPVAVPYYEQYF. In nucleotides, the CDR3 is TGTGCCAGCAGCCCCGTAGCGGTTCCCTACTACGAGCAGTACTTC.

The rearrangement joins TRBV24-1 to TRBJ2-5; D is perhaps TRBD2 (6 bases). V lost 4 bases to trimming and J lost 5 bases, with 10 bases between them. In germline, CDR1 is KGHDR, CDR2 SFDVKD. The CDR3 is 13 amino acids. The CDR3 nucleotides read TGTGCCACCAGTGAATCTAGCGTGGAGACCCAGTACTTC. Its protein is CATSESSVETQYF.

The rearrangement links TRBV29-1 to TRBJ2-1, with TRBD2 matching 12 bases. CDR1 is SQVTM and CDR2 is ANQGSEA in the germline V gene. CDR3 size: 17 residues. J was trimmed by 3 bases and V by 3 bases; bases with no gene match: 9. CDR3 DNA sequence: TGCAGCGTTGATGGACTAGCGGGAACGGGCTACTACAATGAGCAGTTCTTC. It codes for CSVDGLAGTGYYNEQFF.

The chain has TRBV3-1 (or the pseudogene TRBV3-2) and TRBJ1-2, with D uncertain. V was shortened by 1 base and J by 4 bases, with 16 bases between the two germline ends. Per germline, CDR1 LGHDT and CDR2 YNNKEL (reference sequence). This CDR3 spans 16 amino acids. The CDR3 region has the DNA TGTGCCAGCAGCCAAGGGTTCCCGGGCGCGGGCTATGGCTACACCTTC. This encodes CASSQGFPGAGYGYTF.

CDR3 sequence reads: CASRTPNREIQYF. In nucleotides, the CDR3 is TGTGCCAGCAGGACCCCCAACAGGGAGATTCAGTACTTC. The chain joins TRBV28 to TRBJ2-4; D may be TRBD1 (6 bases). Germline V lookup: CDR1 MDHEN, CDR2 SYDVKM. CDR3 length equals 13 residues. V lost 6 bases and J lost 10, with 16 bases in between. Using reference TRBV28 and TRBJ2-4 for the parts outside the CDR3, the full variable domain is DVKVTQSSRYLVKRTGEKVFLECVQDMDHENMFWYRQDPGLGLRLIYFSYDVKMKEKGDIPEGYSVSREKKERFSLILESASTNQTSMYLCASRTPNREIQYFGAGTRLSVL.

The CDR3: CASSVLGGTMNTEAFF. CDR3 nucleotides: TGTGCCAGCAGCGTACTGGGGGGTACGATGAACACTGAAGCTTTCTTT. This chain connects TRBV9 to TRBJ1-1; possible D gene TRBD1, 5 bases. This CDR3 region has 16 residues. The germline gives CDR1 SGDLS, CDR2 YYNGEE. Trimming removed 1 base at V and 0 bases at J, with 13 bases between.

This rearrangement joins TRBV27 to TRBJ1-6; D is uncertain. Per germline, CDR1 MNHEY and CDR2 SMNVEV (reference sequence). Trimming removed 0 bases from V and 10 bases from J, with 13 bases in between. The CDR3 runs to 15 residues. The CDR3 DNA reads TGTGCCAGCAGTTTATCCCAGGTGGGCCCATCACCCCTCCACTTT. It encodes CASSLSQVGPSPLHF.

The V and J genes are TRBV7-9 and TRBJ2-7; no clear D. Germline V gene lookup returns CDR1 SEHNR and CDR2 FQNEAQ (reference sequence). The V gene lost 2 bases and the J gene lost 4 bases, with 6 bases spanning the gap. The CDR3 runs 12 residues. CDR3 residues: CASSLTRYEQYF. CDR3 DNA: TGTGCCAGCAGCTTAACTCGGTACGAGCAGTACTTC.

CDR3 sequence (DNA): TGTGCCAGCAGGCCCCCCGTTTCCGACGGCTTCGGGGAGCAGTACTTC. Its protein product is CASRPPVSDGFGEQYF. The genes are TRBV28 and TRBJ2-7; D ambiguous. Trimming stripped 6 bases from V and 7 bases from J, with 25 bases between. Germline V gene lookup returns CDR1 MDHEN and CDR2 SYDVKM. This CDR3 spans 16 amino acids.

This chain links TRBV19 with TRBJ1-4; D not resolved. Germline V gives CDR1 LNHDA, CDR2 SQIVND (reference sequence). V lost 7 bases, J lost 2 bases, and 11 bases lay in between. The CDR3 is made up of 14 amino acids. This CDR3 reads CASNLGGTNEKLFF. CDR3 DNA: TGTGCCAGTAATTTGGGAGGCACTAATGAAAAACTGTTTTTT.

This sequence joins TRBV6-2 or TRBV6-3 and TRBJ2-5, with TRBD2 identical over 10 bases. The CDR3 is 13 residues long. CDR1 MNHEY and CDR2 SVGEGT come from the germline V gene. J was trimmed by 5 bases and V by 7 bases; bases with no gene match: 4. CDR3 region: CASTPSGSETQYF. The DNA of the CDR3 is TGTGCCAGCACCCCTAGCGGGAGTGAGACCCAGTACTTC.